A single sample gave rise to the 5 T cell receptor beta chains below, sequenced in a study of blood T cell repertoires in COVID-19. Sequencing used immunoSEQ multiplex PCR; TCRdb keeps in-frame clones, though not all of them. The sample lists around 330,000 clones, about 91% occurring once. Sequencing was carried out using peripheral blood. These receptors all stem from a woman in her twenties or thirties with COVID-19, enrolled during active disease.

The chain links TRBV6-6 to TRBJ1-1; a weak D match, TRBD1 (6 bases). Germline values: CDR1 MNHNY, CDR2 SVGAGI (reference sequence). The V end lost 0 bases, the J end lost 6 bases, and 14 bases lay between the germline ends. This CDR3 region has 15 residues. CDR3 loop: CASSYSGGRGPEAFF. CDR3 nucleotide sequence: TGTGCCAGCAGTTACTCGGGGGGGCGAGGGCCTGAAGCTTTCTTT.

The chain carries TRBV27 and TRBJ2-7, with 7 bases identical to TRBD1. Trimming took 6 bases from V and 4 from J; bases not matched to a gene: 3. Germline values: CDR1 MNHEY, CDR2 SMNVEV (reference sequence). This CDR3 spans 12 amino acids. The CDR3 region is CASRDRTYEQYV. The DNA of the CDR3 is TGTGCCAGCAGGGACAGGACGTACGAGCAGTACGTC.

The CDR3 region is CASSSGRTIYGYTF. Here the CDR3 DNA reads TGTGCCAGCAGTTCCGGACGGACAATCTATGGCTACACCTTC. The chain joins TRBV27 to TRBJ1-2, with D tentatively TRBD1 (5 bases). The V gene's germline CDR1 is MNHEY and CDR2 SMNVEV (reference sequence). V was cut by 4 bases and J by 4 bases, with 13 bases left in between. The CDR3 length is 14 residues.

The chain has TRBV2 and TRBJ2-1, with TRBD2 identical over 8 bases. The CDR3 covers 14 residues. Germline V gene lookup returns CDR1 SNHLY and CDR2 FYNNEI. V dropped 3 bases and J dropped 5; count of bases not matched to a gene: 3. As DNA, the CDR3 is TGTGCCAGCAGTGATCGAGCGGGGGACAATGAGCAGTTCTTC. Translated, it gives CASSDRAGDNEQFF.

J is TRBJ1-2 and V is TRBV19; D may be TRBD1 (5 bases). Trimming shortened V by 6 bases and J by 5 bases, and 13 bases separated the two germline ends. The CDR3 length is 13 residues. The germline V gene encodes CDR1 LNHDA and CDR2 SQIVND (reference sequence). The CDR3 protein is CASRCVRVYGYTF. The CDR3 region has the DNA TGTGCCAGTAGGTGTGTCAGGGTATATGGCTACACCTTC.